This TCR beta chain was identified during a study of early T cells in non-severe SARS-CoV-2 infection. Whole-study findings and limits: Private and CD4 specificities were missed by VDJdb matching, which favored anti-spike CD8 responses.

Individual cDNA molecules were tagged with unique molecular identifiers, the study reported. From the 5' RACE reads, TCRdb called clonotypes with MiXCR, one entry per CDR3 protein. Here the sample spans around 58,000 distinct CDR3 sequences, more than 13% being singletons. This clonotype came up many times. Its antigen remains unknown. Trimming shortened V by 1 base and J by 0 bases, and 12 bases separated the two germline ends. The length of the CDR3 is 15 residues. Germline values: CDR1 DFQATT, CDR2 SNEGSKA (reference sequence). The chain couples TRBV20-1 to TRBJ1-2; D is unclear. The sequence was collected from an adult who was a healthcare worker with PCR-confirmed SARS-CoV-2 infection or an uninfected control (not recorded which). This specimen was whole blood, taken at baseline. The CDR3 reads CSARGAGRANYGYTF. CDR3 bases: TGCAGTGCTAGAGGGGCCGGGAGAGCTAACTATGGCTACACCTTC.